These 13 T cell receptor beta chains were all obtained from the same sample, sequenced in a study of Graves' ophthalmopathy and Graves' hyperthyroidism. RNA transcripts were the template, and TCR beta CDR3 regions were amplified from them. Following a first-round RT-PCR that used HTBI primers, a second-round multiplex PCR was carried out. TCRdb used MiXCR to reprocess the multiplex PCR reads, holding one entry per CDR3 protein. The sample lists hundreds of thousands of distinct CDR3 sequences, approximately 21% occurring once. The sequencing sample was made of peripheral blood. The receptor source for this set is a woman aged 18-29 years with stable Graves' hyperthyroidism. Some clones in this sample may be carry-over from other donors' samples.

This clonotype showed up many times. The V call is TRBV4-1, the J call TRBJ2-7; D remains ambiguous. This CDR3 is 14 amino acids long. V was shortened by 4 bases and J by 0 bases, with 10 bases between the two germline ends. The V gene's germline CDR1 is MGHRA and CDR2 YSYEKL. For the CDR3, the DNA is TGCGCCAGCAGCCCTAATTACATCTCCTACGAGCAGTACTTC. Its protein is CASSPNYISYEQYF.

This clonotype was seen at least ten times. As DNA, the CDR3 is TGTGCCAGCAGTCAGGGGATCACAGATACGCAGTATTTT. Translated, it gives CASSQGITDTQYF. The rearrangement links TRBV12-3 or TRBV12-4 to TRBJ2-3; possible D gene TRBD1, 6 bases. The CDR3 is made up of 13 amino acids. Between the trimmed V and J ends, which lost 5 bases and 2 bases, there was a span of 8 bases.

There are a few counts of this clonotype. The V call is TRBV20-1, the J call TRBJ1-1; unclear D gene. Germline CDR1 and CDR2: DFQATT and SNEGSKA (reference sequence). V was clipped by 3 bases and J by 2 bases, with 7 bases between them. The CDR3 length is 12 residues. CDR3 sequence reads: CSARAPNTEAFF. DNA for the CDR3: TGCAGTGCTAGGGCACCTAACACTGAAGCTTTCTTT.

Many counts were recorded for this clonotype. The chain combines TRBV4-1 with TRBJ2-7; TRBD2 agrees at 14 bases. The CDR3 loop spans 16 amino acids. Unmatched junction bases numbered 6, after V lost 1 base and J lost 7 bases. Germline CDR1 reads MGHRA; CDR2 reads YSYEKL. The chain's CDR3 is CASSQVLTSGRAEQYF. The CDR3 DNA is TGCGCCAGCAGCCAAGTATTGACTAGCGGGAGGGCTGAGCAGTACTTC.

The chain joins TRBV6-5 to TRBJ2-5, with 9 bases fitting TRBD2. Germline V gene lookup returns CDR1 MNHEY and CDR2 SVGAGI. The J segment lost 3 bases and the V segment lost 4 bases, leaving 6 bases of the junction unmatched. This CDR3 contains 15 residues. CDR3 coding DNA: TGTGCCAGCAGTTCCGCTAGCGGGGCAAAAGAGACCCAGTACTTC. It is translated as CASSSASGAKETQYF.

The chain joins TRBV20-1 to TRBJ2-7; possible D gene TRBD2, 5 bases. The V gene's germline CDR1 is DFQATT and CDR2 SNEGSKA (reference sequence). V lost 1 base and J 3 bases, leaving 16 bases between the germline ends. This CDR3 comprises 15 residues. CDR3: CSARVASRDFYEQYF. In DNA, the CDR3 is TGCAGTGCTAGAGTAGCTAGCAGAGACTTCTACGAGCAGTACTTC.

Ten or more counts support this clonotype. The chain couples TRBV11-2 to TRBJ1-5; no firm D call. The CDR3 is 15 residues long. Germline V gene sequence: CDR1 SGHAT, CDR2 FQNNGV. V lost 0 bases and J 4 bases, leaving 10 bases between the germline ends. The CDR3 sequence: CASSLDGRWNQPQHF. The CDR3 DNA reads as TGTGCCAGCAGCTTAGATGGACGGTGGAATCAGCCCCAGCATTTT.

The chain couples TRBV6-2 or TRBV6-3 to TRBJ1-2; no clear D gene. Trimming stripped 8 bases from V and 3 bases from J, with 13 bases between. Germline V gene lookup returns CDR1 MNHEY and CDR2 SVGEGT. The CDR3 is made up of 13 amino acids. For the CDR3, the DNA is TGTGCCAGCCGTCGAAAACCAGACTATGGCTACACCTTC. This codes for CASRRKPDYGYTF.

This clonotype was detected many times. V is TRBV12-5 and J is TRBJ1-6; 12 nucleotides match TRBD1. J was trimmed by 8 bases and V by 6 bases; bases with no gene match: 8. This CDR3 region has 16 residues. The germline CDR1 and CDR2 sequences are LGHNT and FRNRAP. The CDR3 loop is CASGPGQGAKYSPLHF. Written as DNA, the CDR3 is TGTGCTAGTGGACCGGGACAGGGGGCGAAGTATTCACCCCTCCACTTT.

This clonotype was detected ten times or more. In nucleotides, the CDR3 is TGTGCCAGCAGCTCTCGATGGCGGGGCCCTGAAGCTTTCTTT. Translation gives CASSSRWRGPEAFF. The V gene is TRBV7-2, the J gene TRBJ1-1, with D possibly matching TRBD1 (5 bases). Germline V CDR1 and CDR2: SGHTA, FQGNSA. With 4 bases removed from V and 6 bases from J, the gap between germline ends came to 15 bases. The CDR3 covers 14 residues.

This clonotype was seen many times. The chain links TRBV20-1 to TRBJ2-5, with TRBD2 as a possible D gene (5 bases). This CDR3 contains 13 residues. V gave up 8 bases and J gave up 5 bases, with 18 bases separating them. CDR1 DFQATT and CDR2 SNEGSKA come from the germline V gene (reference sequence). CDR3 coding DNA: TGCAGTAGAGCCGCTAGCAGAAGGGAGACCCAGTACTTC. Translation: CSRAASRRETQYF.

In its sample, this clonotype was seen a few times. The rearrangement uses TRBV28 and TRBJ2-7; D is possibly TRBD1 or TRBD2 (6 bases each). V was shortened by 6 bases and J by 4 bases, with 13 bases between the two germline ends. Per the germline V gene, CDR1 is MDHEN and CDR2 is SYDVKM. The CDR3 is 13 amino acids. The chain's CDR3 is CASRPGAPYEQYF. DNA for the CDR3: TGTGCCAGCAGGCCGGGGGCGCCATACGAGCAGTACTTC.

The gene calls are TRBV6-2 or TRBV6-3 and TRBJ2-7; D remains unclear. V dropped 2 bases and J dropped 6 bases, with 11 bases sitting between them. The germline V gene has CDR1 MNHEY and CDR2 SVGEGT. This CDR3 is built from 13 residues. In DNA, the CDR3 is TGTGCCAGCAGTTACGCGGAGTCTGGCGAGCAGTACTTC. Translated, it gives CASSYAESGEQYF.